The T cell receptor beta chain under discussion was sequenced for a study of cytomegalovirus exposure and HLA in healthy donors. The CDR3 length is 14 residues. Germline lookup yields CDR1 SEHNR and CDR2 FQNEAQ (reference sequence). Trimming cost V 5 bases and J 2 bases; bases outside gene matches: 2. This clone was observed a single time. PCR amplification relied on 60 Vbeta primers (plus 13 Jbeta primers). The table came from immunoSEQ multiplex PCR; TCRdb's copy has only in-frame clones and leaves some out. The table has 120,000 or so clones, 78% seen once. This chain joins TRBV7-9 and TRBJ1-5, with 8 bases that match TRBD1. Sequenced material: PBMCs. The source of this sequence is a woman younger than 45 in good health and CMV-seronegative. CDR3 sequence (DNA): TGTGCCAGCAGCCCGGGACAGGGCAATCAGCCCCAGCATTTT. It yields the protein CASSPGQGNQPQHF.